Sequencing of this T cell receptor (beta chain) was carried out in a study of T cell changes during pregnancy in multiple sclerosis. The data were produced by immunoSEQ multiplex PCR, yet TCRdb's version contains in-frame clones alone and is incomplete. Counted here are some 85,000 clones, just under 95% occurring once; the ten biggest clones make up 0.65% to 0.95%. Germline V CDR1 and CDR2: LGHNT, FRNRAP. V gave up 6 bases and J gave up 1 base, with 12 bases separating them. This CDR3 spans 14 amino acids. The receptor comes from a female donor with multiple sclerosis, enrolled in a pregnancy study. The material sequenced was peripheral blood, taken in the third trimester of pregnancy. The chain recombines TRBV12-5 with TRBJ1-1; maybe TRBD1 (6 bases). CDR3 in DNA: TGTGCTAGTGGCCCGAGGGGGGGGAACACTGAAGCTTTCTTT. Encoded protein: CASGPRGGNTEAFF. Supplemented by reference TRBV12-5 and TRBJ1-1, the full variable domain reads DARVTQTPRHKVTEMGQEVTMRCQPILGHNTVFWYRQTMMQGLELLAYFRNRAPLDDSGMPKDRFSAEMPDATLATLKIQPSEPRDSAVYFCASGPRGGNTEAFFGQGTRLTVV.